This passage covers 6 T cell receptor beta chains from one sample sequenced in a study of CD8+ T cells in alopecia areata. Following RNA extraction, reverse transcription yielded cDNA that acted as the sequencing template. Here immunoSEQ multiplex PCR was the method, and the copy in TCRdb shows in-frame clones only, minus some. In the table there are hundreds of thousands of clones, 45% to 70% of which are singletons. As for treatment: oral pan-JAK inhibitor, 5-10 mg twice daily. Sequenced here: CD4+ T cells sorted from blood, sampled at roughly week 52, from a patient treated with tofacitinib. Receptors originate from a human donor with alopecia areata.

The chain uses TRBV10-3 and TRBJ2-5, with 7 bases identical to TRBD1. The ends lost 6 bases at V and 2 bases at J; junction bases unmatched: 6. This CDR3 is 14 amino acids long. The germline V gene has CDR1 ENHRY and CDR2 SYGVKD. This CDR3 is CAISRTGGQETQYF. DNA for the CDR3: TGTGCCATCAGCCGGACAGGCGGGCAAGAGACCCAGTACTTC.

The chain's CDR3 is CAWSTGGGREKLFF. DNA for the CDR3: TGTGCCTGGAGTACAGGGGGCGGACGTGAAAAACTGTTTTTT. J is TRBJ1-4 and V is TRBV30, with 9 positions matching TRBD1. This CDR3 is 14 amino acids long. V was pared by 2 bases and J by 7 bases, with 5 bases of the junction left unmatched. Per the germline V gene, CDR1 is GTSNPN and CDR2 is SVGIG (reference sequence).

V gene TRBV14 combines with J gene TRBJ2-1; the D is unclear. Germline values: CDR1 SGHDN, CDR2 FVKESK. The V and J ends lost 4 bases and 0 bases respectively, with 10 bases between them. The CDR3 extends over 15 amino acids. For the CDR3, the DNA is TGTGCCAGCAGCCGTTTACAGAGCTCCTACAATGAGCAGTTCTTC. It is translated as CASSRLQSSYNEQFF. Combining the CDR3 with reference TRBV14 and TRBJ2-1 gives the whole variable domain EAGVTQFPSHSVIEKGQTVTLRCDPISGHDNLYWYRRVMGKEIKFLLHFVKESKQDESGMPNNRFLAERTGGTYSTLKVQPAELEDSGVYFCASSRLQSSYNEQFFGPGTRLTVL.

This clone was recorded only once. This sample also contains other DNA sequences that code for the same CDR3. The chain employs TRBV15 and TRBJ2-5; a possible D gene is TRBD1 (5 bases). Germline V gene data show CDR1 as LNHNV and CDR2 as YYDKDF (reference sequence). The CDR3 has 14 residues. V gave up 1 base and J gave up 2 bases, with 8 bases separating them. CDR3 nucleotide sequence: TGTGCCACCAGCAGAGTTGGGGCGCAAGAGACCCAGTACTTC. This encodes CATSRVGAQETQYF.

The chain employs TRBV4-3 and TRBJ2-1; D is uncertain. There are 13 residues in the CDR3. Germline V lookup: CDR1 LGHNA, CDR2 YSLEER. V was pared by 2 bases and J by 4 bases, with 6 bases between. The CDR3 spells CASSQQLYNEQFF. The DNA for the CDR3 is TGCGCCAGCAGCCAACAACTGTACAATGAGCAGTTCTTC.

This clone was counted only a few times. This chain joins TRBV5-1 and TRBJ2-3, with 7 bases aligning to TRBD1. This CDR3 has 13 amino acids. J lost 2 bases, V lost 7 bases, and 4 bases had no gene match. Germline V gives CDR1 SGHRS, CDR2 YFSETQ. CDR3 region: CASRDSATDTQYF. The DNA of the CDR3 is TGCGCCAGCCGGGACAGTGCCACAGATACGCAGTATTTT.